This T cell receptor beta chain derives from a study of T cell responses to AZD1222 COVID-19 vaccine. The study, taken as a whole, reports: Only six individuals given AZD1222 were seropositive at baseline. In all cases, repertoires were sampled only after the peak T cell response.

A note on this clone: The antigen is undetermined.

The data were produced by immunoSEQ multiplex PCR, yet TCRdb's version contains in-frame clones alone and is incomplete. This sample yields 150,000 to 200,000 clones, of which 85% to 95% are seen a single time; 1.5% to 2% belongs to the top ten. V shed 5 bases, J shed 2 bases, and the junction held 7 bases outside the gene matches. From germline, CDR1 is MNHNY and CDR2 SVGAGI (reference sequence). The CDR3 loop spans 17 amino acids. Second-dose recipients at about 4 or about 12 weeks were treated as one pooled group. This TCR derives from an adult who received the AZD1222 COVID-19 vaccine. Specimen: peripheral blood, collected 28 days after the second AZD1222 dose. This chain connects TRBV6-6 to TRBJ2-1; the match to TRBD2 covers 12 bases. The CDR3 DNA reads TGTGCCAGCAGTCCCCTTACTAGCGGGGGGCCCTACAATGAGCAGTTCTTC. Its translation is CASSPLTSGGPYNEQFF.